Sequencing of this T cell receptor beta chain was carried out in a study of Ad26.COV2.S vaccination and SARS-CoV-2 variants. The assay was immunoSEQ multiplex PCR, and TCRdb's table has in-frame clones only and misses some. In the table there are hundreds of thousands of clones, 80% to 90% of which are singletons. Treatment specified: roughly 19 received Ad26.COV2.S at low or high dose, single or two shots; 5 received placebo; per-sample allocation not given. All samples were drawn on day 63, counting from the first vaccine or placebo injection. There are 15 residues in the CDR3. From germline, CDR1 is SGHDT and CDR2 YYEEEE. Between the trimmed V and J ends, which lost 2 bases and 4 bases, there was a span of 15 bases.

The specimen was peripheral blood, collected in a trial of Ad26.COV2.S vaccine versus placebo. The sequence was collected from a person between 18 and 59 years old who received the Ad26.COV2.S COVID-19 vaccine or a placebo. This chain uses TRBV5-6 with TRBJ1-2; the D gene is possibly TRBD1 (5 bases). The CDR3 DNA follows: TGTGCCAGCAGCTTACTCGGGACGGCGCTCTATGGCTACACCTTC. Translated, it gives CASSLLGTALYGYTF.